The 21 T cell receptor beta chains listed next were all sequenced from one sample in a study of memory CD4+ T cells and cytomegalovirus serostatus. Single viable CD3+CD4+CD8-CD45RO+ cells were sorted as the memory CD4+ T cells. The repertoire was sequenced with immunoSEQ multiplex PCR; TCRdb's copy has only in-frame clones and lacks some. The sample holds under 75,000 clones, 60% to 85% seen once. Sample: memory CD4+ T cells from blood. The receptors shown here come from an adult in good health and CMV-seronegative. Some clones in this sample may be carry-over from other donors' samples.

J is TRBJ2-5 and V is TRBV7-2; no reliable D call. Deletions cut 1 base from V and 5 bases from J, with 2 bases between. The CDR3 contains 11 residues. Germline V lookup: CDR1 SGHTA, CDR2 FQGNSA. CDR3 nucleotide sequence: TGTGCCAGCAGCTTAGTGGAGACCCAGTACTTC. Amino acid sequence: CASSLVETQYF. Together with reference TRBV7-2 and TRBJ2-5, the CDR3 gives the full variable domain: GAGVSQSPSNKVTEKGKDVELRCDPISGHTALYWYRQSLGQGLEFLIYFQGNSAPDKSGLPSDRFSAERTGGSVSTLTIQRTQQEDSAVYLCASSLVETQYFGPGTRLLVL.

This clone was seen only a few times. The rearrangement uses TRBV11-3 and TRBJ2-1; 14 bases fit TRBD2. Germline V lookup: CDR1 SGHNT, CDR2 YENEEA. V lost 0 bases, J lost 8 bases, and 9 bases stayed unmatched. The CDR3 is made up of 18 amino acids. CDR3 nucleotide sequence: TGTGCCAGCAGCTTAGAACAGGGTGGGACTAGCGGGAGCTATGAGCAGTTCTTC. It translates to CASSLEQGGTSGSYEQFF.

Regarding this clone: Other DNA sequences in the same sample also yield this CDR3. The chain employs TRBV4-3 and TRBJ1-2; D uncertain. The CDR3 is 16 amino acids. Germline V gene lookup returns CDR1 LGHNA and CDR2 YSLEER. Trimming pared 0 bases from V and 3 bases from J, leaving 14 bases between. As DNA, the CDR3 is TGCGCCAGCAGCCAAGATAGATCCGGCCCCTACTATGGCTACACCTTC. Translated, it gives CASSQDRSGPYYGYTF.

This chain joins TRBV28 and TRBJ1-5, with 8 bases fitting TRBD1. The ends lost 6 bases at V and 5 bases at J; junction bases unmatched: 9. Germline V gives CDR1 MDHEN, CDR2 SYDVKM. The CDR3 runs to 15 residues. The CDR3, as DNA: TGTGCCAGCAGGCGAGCACAGGGGGTACATCAGCCCCAGCATTTT. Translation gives CASRRAQGVHQPQHF.

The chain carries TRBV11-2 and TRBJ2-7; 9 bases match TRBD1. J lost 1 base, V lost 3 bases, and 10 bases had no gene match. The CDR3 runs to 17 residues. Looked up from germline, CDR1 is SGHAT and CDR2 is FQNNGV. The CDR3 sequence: CASSFTSGTGSSYEQYF. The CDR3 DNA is TGTGCCAGCAGCTTCACAAGCGGGACAGGGTCTTCCTACGAGCAGTACTTC. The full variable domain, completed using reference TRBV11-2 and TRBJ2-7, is EAGVAQSPRYKIIEKRQSVAFWCNPISGHATLYWYQQILGQGPKLLIQFQNNGVVDDSQLPKDRFSAERLKGVDSTLKIQPAKLEDSAVYLCASSFTSGTGSSYEQYFGPGTRLTVT.

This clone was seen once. The DNA for the CDR3 is TGTGCCAGCAGGAACCCGGGACTAGCGGGAGCCACAGATACGCAGTATTTT. Amino acids: CASRNPGLAGATDTQYF. The V gene is TRBV7-2, the J gene TRBJ2-3, with TRBD2 identical over 14 bases. The CDR3 totals 17 residues. V shed 6 bases and J 2 bases; nucleotides not matched to a gene: 7. CDR1 and CDR2 from the germline V gene are SGHTA and FQGNSA.

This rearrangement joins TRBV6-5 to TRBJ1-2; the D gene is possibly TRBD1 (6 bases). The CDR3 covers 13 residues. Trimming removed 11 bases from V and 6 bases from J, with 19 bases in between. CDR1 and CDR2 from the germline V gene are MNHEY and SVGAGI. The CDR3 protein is CAARAGTRDGYTF. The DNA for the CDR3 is TGTGCCGCCAGAGCCGGGACACGGGATGGCTACACCTTC.

In nucleotides, the CDR3 is TGTGCCAGCAGTTACGGACAGGGCGTAGGCTACACCTTC. Translation gives CASSYGQGVGYTF. The chain carries TRBV2 and TRBJ1-2; TRBD1 matches 8 bases. V shed 5 bases and J 8 bases; nucleotides not matched to a gene: 7. The CDR3 has 13 residues. CDR1 is SNHLY and CDR2 is FYNNEI in the germline V gene.

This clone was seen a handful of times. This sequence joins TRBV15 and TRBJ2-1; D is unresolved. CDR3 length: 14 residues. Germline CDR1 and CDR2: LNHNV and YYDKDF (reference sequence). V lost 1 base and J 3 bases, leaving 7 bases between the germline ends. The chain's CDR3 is CATSRVRLYNEQFF. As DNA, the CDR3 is TGTGCCACCAGCAGAGTCCGACTCTACAATGAGCAGTTCTTC.

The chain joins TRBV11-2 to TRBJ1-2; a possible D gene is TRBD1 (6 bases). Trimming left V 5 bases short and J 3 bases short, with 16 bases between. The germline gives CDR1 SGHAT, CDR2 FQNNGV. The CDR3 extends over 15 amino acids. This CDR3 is CASSLTGGRDYGYTF. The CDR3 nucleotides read TGTGCCAGCAGCCTCACCGGGGGGCGCGACTATGGCTACACCTTC.

For the CDR3, the DNA is TGTGCCAGCAGCGGTGACCTAGCCGGCTATGGCTACACCTTC. Translation: CASSGDLAGYGYTF. The rearrangement joins TRBV5-6 to TRBJ1-2; D gene uncertain. CDR3 size: 14 residues. Per germline, CDR1 SGHDT and CDR2 YYEEEE. V was trimmed by 4 bases and J by 4 bases, leaving 14 bases between them.

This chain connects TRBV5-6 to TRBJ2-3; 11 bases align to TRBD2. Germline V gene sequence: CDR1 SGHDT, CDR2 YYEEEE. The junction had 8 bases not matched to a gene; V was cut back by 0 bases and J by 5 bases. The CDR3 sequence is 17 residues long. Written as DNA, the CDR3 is TGTGCCAGCAGCTTGGAGGGGAAAGGACTAGCGGGAGATACGCAGTATTTT. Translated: CASSLEGKGLAGDTQYF.

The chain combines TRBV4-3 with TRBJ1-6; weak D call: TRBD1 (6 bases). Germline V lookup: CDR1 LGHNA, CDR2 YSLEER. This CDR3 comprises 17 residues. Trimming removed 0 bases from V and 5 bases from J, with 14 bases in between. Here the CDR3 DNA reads TGCGCCAGCAGCCAAGATCCCAGGGGAGGAGATAATTCACCCCTCCACTTT. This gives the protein CASSQDPRGGDNSPLHF.

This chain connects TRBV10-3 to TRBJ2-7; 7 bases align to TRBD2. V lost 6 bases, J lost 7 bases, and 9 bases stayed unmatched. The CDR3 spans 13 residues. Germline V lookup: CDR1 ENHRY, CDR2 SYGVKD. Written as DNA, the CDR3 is TGTGCCATCAGCGGGGGGACTCCTTTGGAGCAGTACTTC. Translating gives CAISGGTPLEQYF.

The CDR3 loop reads CASSLGTGGSGQPQHF. The CDR3 DNA sequence: TGTGCCAGCAGCTTAGGGACAGGGGGCTCGGGTCAGCCCCAGCATTTT. The rearrangement links TRBV7-9 to TRBJ1-5; 11 nucleotides match TRBD1. The ends lost 1 base at V and 6 bases at J; junction bases unmatched: 5. CDR3 length: 16 amino acids. Germline CDR1 is SEHNR and CDR2 is FQNEAQ (reference sequence). The full variable domain, its missing parts supplied by reference TRBV7-9 and TRBJ1-5, is DTGVSQNPRHKITKRGQNVTFRCDPISEHNRLYWYRQTLGQGPEFLTYFQNEAQLEKSRLLSDRFSAERPKGSFSTLEIQRTEQGDSAMYLCASSLGTGGSGQPQHFGDGTRLSIL.

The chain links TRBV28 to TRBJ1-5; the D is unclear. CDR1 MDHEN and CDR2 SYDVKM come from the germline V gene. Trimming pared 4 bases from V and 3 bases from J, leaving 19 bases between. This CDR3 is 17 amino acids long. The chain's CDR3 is CASSSYPPADFNQPQHF. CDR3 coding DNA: TGTGCCAGCAGTTCATACCCCCCGGCGGACTTCAATCAGCCCCAGCATTTT. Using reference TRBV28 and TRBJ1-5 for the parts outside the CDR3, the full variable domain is DVKVTQSSRYLVKRTGEKVFLECVQDMDHENMFWYRQDPGLGLRLIYFSYDVKMKEKGDIPEGYSVSREKKERFSLILESASTNQTSMYLCASSSYPPADFNQPQHFGDGTRLSIL.

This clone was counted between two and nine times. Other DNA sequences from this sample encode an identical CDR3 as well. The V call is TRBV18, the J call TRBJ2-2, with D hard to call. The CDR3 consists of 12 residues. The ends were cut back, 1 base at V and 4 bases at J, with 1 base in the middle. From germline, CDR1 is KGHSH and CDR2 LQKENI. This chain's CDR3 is CASSPRTGELFF. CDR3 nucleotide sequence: TGTGCCAGCTCACCACGCACCGGGGAGCTGTTTTTT.

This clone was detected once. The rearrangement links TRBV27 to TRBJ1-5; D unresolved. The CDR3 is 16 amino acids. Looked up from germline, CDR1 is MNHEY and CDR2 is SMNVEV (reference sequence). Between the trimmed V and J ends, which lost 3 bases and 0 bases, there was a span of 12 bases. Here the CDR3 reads CASSFSGSYSNQPQHF. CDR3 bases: TGTGCCAGCAGTTTCTCGGGTTCCTATAGCAATCAGCCCCAGCATTTT.

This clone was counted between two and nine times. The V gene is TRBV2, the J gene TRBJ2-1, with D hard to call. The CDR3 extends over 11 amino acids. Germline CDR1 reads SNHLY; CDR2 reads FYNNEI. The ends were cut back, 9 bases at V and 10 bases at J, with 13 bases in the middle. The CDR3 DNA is TGTGCCAGTAAATATAGTCTCGAGCAGTTCTTC. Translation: CASKYSLEQFF.

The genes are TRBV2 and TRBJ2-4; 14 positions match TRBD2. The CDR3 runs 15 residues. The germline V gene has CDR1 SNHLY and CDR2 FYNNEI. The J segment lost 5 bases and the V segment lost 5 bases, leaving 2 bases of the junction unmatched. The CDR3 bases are TGTGCCAGCAGTCTGGGACTAGCGGGGGAAAACATTCAGTACTTC. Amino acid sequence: CASSLGLAGENIQYF. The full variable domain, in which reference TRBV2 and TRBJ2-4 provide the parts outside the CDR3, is EPEVTQTPSHQVTQMGQEVILRCVPISNHLYFYWYRQILGQKVEFLVSFYNNEISEKSEIFDDQFSVERPDGSNFTLKIRSTKLEDSAMYFCASSLGLAGENIQYFGAGTRLSVL.

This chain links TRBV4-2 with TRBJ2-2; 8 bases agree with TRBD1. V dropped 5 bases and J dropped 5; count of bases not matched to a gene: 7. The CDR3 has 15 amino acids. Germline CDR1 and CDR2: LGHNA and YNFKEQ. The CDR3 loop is CASSADRGSTGELFF. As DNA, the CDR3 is TGTGCCAGCAGCGCCGACAGGGGTTCGACCGGGGAGCTGTTTTTT.